The text below deals with one T cell receptor beta chain. The antigen is not known. This sample is drawn from a study of regulatory T cells in long-lasting Graves disease. Whole-study results and caveats: The persistent group shared 2,500 to 3,000 public clonotypes, more than the 966 shared by new patients.

Time point denoted: persistent/refractory GD, antithyroid drugs over 5 years with positive TRAb. The authors made the TCR library using RNA they extracted from PBMCs. Patients met American Thyroid Association criteria for Graves' disease. Germline CDR1 reads MDHEN; CDR2 reads SYDVKM. CDR3 length: 10 residues. The germline V and J ends were trimmed by 9 bases and 10 bases, with 13 bases remaining between them. To make TCR beta libraries, researchers used iRepertoire HTBI primers and Arm-PCR of CDR3 regions. Each CDR3 protein is one row after TCRdb ran MiXCR on the multiplex PCR reads. The table shows 300,000 to 400,000 distinct CDR3 sequences, with around 20% occurring only once.

The TCR originated in a female donor with Graves disease. The chain links TRBV28 to TRBJ2-7, with no clear D. Source: peripheral blood mononuclear cells (PBMCs), taken when the disease was refractory, from a patient treated with antithyroid drugs. CDR3 nucleotide sequence: TGTGCCAGTGGGGTTTTCGAACAGTACTTC. Residues: CASGVFEQYF. Using reference TRBV28 and TRBJ2-7 for the parts outside the CDR3, the full variable domain is DVKVTQSSRYLVKRTGEKVFLECVQDMDHENMFWYRQDPGLGLRLIYFSYDVKMKEKGDIPEGYSVSREKKERFSLILESASTNQTSMYLCASGVFEQYFGPGTRLTVT.